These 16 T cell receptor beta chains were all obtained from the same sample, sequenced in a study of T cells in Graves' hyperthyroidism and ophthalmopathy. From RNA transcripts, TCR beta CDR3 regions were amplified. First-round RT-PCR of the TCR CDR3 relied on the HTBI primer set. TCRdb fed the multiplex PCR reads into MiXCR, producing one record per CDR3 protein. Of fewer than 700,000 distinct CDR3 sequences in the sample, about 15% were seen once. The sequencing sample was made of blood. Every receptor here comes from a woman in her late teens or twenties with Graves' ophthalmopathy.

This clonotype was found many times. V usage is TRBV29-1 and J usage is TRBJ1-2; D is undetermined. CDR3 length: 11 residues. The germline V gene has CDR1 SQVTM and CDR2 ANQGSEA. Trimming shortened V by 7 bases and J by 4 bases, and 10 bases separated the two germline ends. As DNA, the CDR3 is TGCAGCGCACGGGCCACCTATGGCTACACCTTC. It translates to CSARATYGYTF.

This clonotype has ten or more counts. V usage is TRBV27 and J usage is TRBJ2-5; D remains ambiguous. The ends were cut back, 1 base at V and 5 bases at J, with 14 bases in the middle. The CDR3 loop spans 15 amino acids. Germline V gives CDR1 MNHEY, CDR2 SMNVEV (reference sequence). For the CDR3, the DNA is TGTGCCAGCAGTTTATATTTTCAGCGTAGGGAGACCCAGTACTTC. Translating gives CASSLYFQRRETQYF.

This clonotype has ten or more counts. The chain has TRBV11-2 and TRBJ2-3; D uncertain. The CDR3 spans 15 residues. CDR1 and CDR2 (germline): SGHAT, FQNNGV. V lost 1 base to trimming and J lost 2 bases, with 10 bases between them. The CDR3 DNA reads TGTGCCAGCAGCTTAGCCCACCAACCCACAGATACGCAGTATTTT. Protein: CASSLAHQPTDTQYF.

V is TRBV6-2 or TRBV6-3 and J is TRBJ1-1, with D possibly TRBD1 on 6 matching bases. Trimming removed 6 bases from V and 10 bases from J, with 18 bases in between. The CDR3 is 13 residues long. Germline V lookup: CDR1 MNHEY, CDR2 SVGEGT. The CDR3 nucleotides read TGTGCCAGCAGGGCAGGGGAAGGGATTGGAGCTTTCTTT. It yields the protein CASRAGEGIGAFF.

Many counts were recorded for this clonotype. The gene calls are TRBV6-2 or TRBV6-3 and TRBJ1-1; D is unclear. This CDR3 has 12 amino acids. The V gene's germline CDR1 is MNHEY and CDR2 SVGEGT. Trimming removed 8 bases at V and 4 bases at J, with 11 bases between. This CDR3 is CASGRLSTEAFF. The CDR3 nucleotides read TGTGCCAGCGGACGCCTTAGCACTGAAGCTTTCTTT.

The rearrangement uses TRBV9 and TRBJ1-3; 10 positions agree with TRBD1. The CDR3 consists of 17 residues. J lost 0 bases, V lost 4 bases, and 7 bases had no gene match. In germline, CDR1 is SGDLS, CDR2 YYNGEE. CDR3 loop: CASSTPGQGISGNTIYF. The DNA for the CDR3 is TGTGCCAGCAGCACACCGGGACAGGGGATCTCTGGAAACACCATATATTTT.

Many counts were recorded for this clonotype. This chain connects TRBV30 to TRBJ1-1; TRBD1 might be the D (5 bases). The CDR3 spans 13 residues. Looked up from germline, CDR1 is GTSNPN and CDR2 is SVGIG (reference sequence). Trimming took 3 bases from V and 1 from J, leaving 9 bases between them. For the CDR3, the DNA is TGTGCCTGGAGAATGACAGCGAACACTGAAGCTTTCTTT. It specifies CAWRMTANTEAFF.

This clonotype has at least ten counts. The DNA for the CDR3 is TGTGCCAGCAGCCAATTCTCCGGGACCACAGATACGCAGTATTTT. This gives the protein CASSQFSGTTDTQYF. The chain uses TRBV3-1 and TRBJ2-3, with D tentatively TRBD1 or TRBD2 (5 bases each). The germline V gene has CDR1 LGHDT and CDR2 YNNKEL (reference sequence). This CDR3 has 15 amino acids. The V end lost 2 bases, the J end lost 2 bases, and 11 bases lay between the germline ends.

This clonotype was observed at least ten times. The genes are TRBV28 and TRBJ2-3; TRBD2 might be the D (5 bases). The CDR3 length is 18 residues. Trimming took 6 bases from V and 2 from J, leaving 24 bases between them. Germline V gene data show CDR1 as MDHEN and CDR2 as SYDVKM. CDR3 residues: CASSLFPWRSGDTDTQYF. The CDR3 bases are TGTGCCAGCAGCCTTTTCCCCTGGAGGAGCGGAGACACAGATACGCAGTATTTT.

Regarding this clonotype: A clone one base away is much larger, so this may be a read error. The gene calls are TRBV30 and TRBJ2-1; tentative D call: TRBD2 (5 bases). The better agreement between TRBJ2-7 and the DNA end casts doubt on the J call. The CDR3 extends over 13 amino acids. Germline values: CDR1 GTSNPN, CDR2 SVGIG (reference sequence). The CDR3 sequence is CAWTADSYNEQYF. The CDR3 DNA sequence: TGTGCCTGGACAGCGGACTCCTACAATGAGCAGTACTTC.

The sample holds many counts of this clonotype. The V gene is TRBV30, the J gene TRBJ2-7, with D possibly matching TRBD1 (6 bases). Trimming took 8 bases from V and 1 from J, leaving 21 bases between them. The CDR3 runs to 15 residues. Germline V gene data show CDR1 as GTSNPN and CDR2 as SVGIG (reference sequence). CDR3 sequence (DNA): TGTGCCGGCAAGCAAGGGACAATAAATTCCTACGAGCAGTACTTC. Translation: CAGKQGTINSYEQYF.

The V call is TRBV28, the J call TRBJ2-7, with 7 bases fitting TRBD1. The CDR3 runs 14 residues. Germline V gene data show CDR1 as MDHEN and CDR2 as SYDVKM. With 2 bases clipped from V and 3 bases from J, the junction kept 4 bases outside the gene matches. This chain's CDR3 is CASSLKGQIYEQYF. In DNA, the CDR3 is TGTGCCAGCAGTTTAAAGGGACAGATCTACGAGCAGTACTTC.

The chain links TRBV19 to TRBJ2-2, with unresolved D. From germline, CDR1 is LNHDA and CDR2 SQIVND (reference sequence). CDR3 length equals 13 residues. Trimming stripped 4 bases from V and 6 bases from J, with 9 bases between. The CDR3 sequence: CASSTRGSGELFF. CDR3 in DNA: TGTGCCAGTAGTACTCGAGGCTCCGGGGAGCTGTTTTTT. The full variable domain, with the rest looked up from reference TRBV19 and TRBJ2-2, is DGGITQSPKYLFRKEGQNVTLSCEQNLNHDAMYWYRQDPGQGLRLIYYSQIVNDFQKGDIAEGYSVSREKKESFPLTVTSAQKNPTAFYLCASSTRGSGELFFGEGSRLTVL.

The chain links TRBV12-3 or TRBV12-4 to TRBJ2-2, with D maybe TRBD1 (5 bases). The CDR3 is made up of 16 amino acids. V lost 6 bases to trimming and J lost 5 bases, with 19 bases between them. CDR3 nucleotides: TGTGCCAGCAGACCAGTGGGGCTAACTTATACCGGGGAGCTGTTTTTT. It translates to CASRPVGLTYTGELFF.

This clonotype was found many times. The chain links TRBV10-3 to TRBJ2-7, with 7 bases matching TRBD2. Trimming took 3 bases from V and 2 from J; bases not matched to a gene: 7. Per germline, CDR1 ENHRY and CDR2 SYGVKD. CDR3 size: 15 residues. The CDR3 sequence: CAISDPGRGTYEQYF. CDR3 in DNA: TGTGCCATCAGTGACCCTGGGAGGGGCACCTACGAGCAGTACTTC.

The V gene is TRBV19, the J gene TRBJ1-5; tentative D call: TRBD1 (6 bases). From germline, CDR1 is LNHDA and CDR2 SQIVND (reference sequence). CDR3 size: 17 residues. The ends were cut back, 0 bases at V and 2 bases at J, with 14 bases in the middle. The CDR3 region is CASSIDTRGAGNQPQHF. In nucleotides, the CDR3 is TGTGCCAGTAGTATAGATACGAGGGGGGCTGGCAATCAGCCCCAGCATTTT.